This TCR beta chain was captured in a study of T cells in narcolepsy. Profiled with immunoSEQ multiplex PCR; TCRdb holds only in-frame clones, not every one. The sample has tens of thousands of clones, 79% seen once. Trimming at V came to 5 bases and at J to 2 bases, leaving 5 bases not matched to a gene. The CDR3 has 14 residues. The germline CDR1 and CDR2 sequences are SNHLY and FYNNEI. The sample holds one count of this clone. Its antigen is unidentified. General observations from the study: Comparing one patient's CSF and blood CD4+ clonotypes highlighted HCRT- and TRIB2-specific autoreactive clonotypes. Blood of same and different patients, but not healthy controls, reportedly held recurring autoreactive clonotypes. Some memory CD4+ repertoires had no autoreactive clone sequences.

The sequence was obtained from a human donor in good health. The sample comprised memory (CD45RA-) CD4+ T cells from blood. The chain couples TRBV2 to TRBJ1-2; 7 positions match TRBD1. Here the CDR3 reads CASSYPTGNYGYTF. The CDR3 nucleotides are TGTGCCAGCAGTTACCCGACAGGGAACTATGGCTACACCTTC.